This T cell receptor beta chain was recovered during a study of cytomegalovirus exposure and HLA in healthy donors. About the study: An early data release held approximately 85 million unique TCRs from HLA-typed donors.

Worth noting for this clone: Its antigen remains unknown.

A multiplex PCR was run with 60 Vbeta primers and 13 Jbeta primers. The assay was immunoSEQ multiplex PCR, and TCRdb's table has in-frame clones only and misses some. This table has roughly 66,000 clones, roughly 69% appearing once. Broader study findings: The study put 150 or so TCR beta chains on its list as cytomegalovirus-associated.

The sequence derives from a woman in her 50s in good health and CMV-seronegative. The material sequenced was PBMCs.

The CDR3 spells CASSAYREIDYNEQFF. The CDR3 bases are TGTGCCAGCAGCGCCTACAGGGAAATCGACTACAATGAGCAGTTCTTC. The chain has TRBV9 and TRBJ2-1; D is possibly TRBD1 (6 bases). The CDR3 has 16 amino acids. Germline V CDR1 and CDR2: SGDLS, YYNGEE. The V end was cut by 3 bases, the J end by 3 bases, with 16 bases between.